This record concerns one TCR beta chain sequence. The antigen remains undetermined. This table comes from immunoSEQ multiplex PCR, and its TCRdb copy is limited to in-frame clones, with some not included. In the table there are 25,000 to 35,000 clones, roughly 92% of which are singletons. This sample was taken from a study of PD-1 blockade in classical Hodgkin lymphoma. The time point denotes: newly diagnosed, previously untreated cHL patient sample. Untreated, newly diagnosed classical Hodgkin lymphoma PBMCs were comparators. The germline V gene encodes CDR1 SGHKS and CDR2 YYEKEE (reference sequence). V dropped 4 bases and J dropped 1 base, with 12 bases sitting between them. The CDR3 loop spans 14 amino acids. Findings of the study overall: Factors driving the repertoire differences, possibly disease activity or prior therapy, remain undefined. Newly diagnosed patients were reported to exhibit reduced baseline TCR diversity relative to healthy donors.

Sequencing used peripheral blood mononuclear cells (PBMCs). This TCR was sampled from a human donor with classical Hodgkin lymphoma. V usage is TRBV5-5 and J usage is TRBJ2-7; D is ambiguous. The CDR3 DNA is TGTGCCAGCAGCCCTGGGGTCCCATCCTACGAGCAGTACTTC. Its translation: CASSPGVPSYEQYF.